This T cell receptor (beta chain) was identified during a study of shared clonotypes between healthy human individuals. CDR3 length: 16 residues. Trimming cost V 4 bases and J 7 bases; bases outside gene matches: 11. Germline CDR1 reads SGDLS; CDR2 reads YYNGEE. TCRdb keeps only in-frame clones here, not all; method: immunoSEQ multiplex PCR. Of approximately 2,000,000 clones in the sample, 80% to 95% were seen once. As concerns this clone: Its target is not known.

Study-level findings and limits: Investigators collected only blood, and repertoires in tissues likely differ.

This receptor was taken from a young man in good health. Some clones in this sample may be carry-over from other donors' samples. Sequencing input: naive CD4+ T cells from PBMCs. Indicated subset: CD45RA+ positively selected. The chain employs TRBV9 and TRBJ2-1; 10 bases align to TRBD2. CDR3 nucleotides: TGTGCCAGCAGCCCGGGCAGCGGGAGGGCCAGTAATGAGCAGTTCTTC. It is translated as CASSPGSGRASNEQFF.